A single sample gave rise to the 17 T cell receptor beta chains below, sequenced in a study of post-analysis software for immune sequencing data. Researchers reported that TCR beta cDNA libraries carried unique molecular identifiers. TCRdb ran MiXCR on the PCR reads and lists one entry per CDR3 protein. Here the sample spans around 200,000 distinct CDR3 sequences, 29% being singletons. Findings and caveats of the study: Patients had higher frequencies than controls of roughly five TRBV segments, including TRBV5-6, TRBV5-1 and TRBV20-1.

Antigen specificity for these receptors is unknown. The sample taken for sequencing was blood. Receptors were obtained from a girl aged 2 to 17 with multiple sclerosis.

This chain uses TRBV5-1 with TRBJ2-2; unclear D gene. This CDR3 spans 13 amino acids. The V gene lost 1 base and the J gene lost 7 bases, with 8 bases spanning the gap. Germline CDR1 and CDR2: SGHRS and YFSETQ. CDR3 nucleotides: TGCGCCAGCAGCTTGATGAGGAACGGGGAGCTGTTTTTT. It encodes CASSLMRNGELFF. Looking up the rest from reference TRBV5-1 and TRBJ2-2 gives the full variable domain: KAGVTQTPRYLIKTRGQQVTLSCSPISGHRSVSWYQQTPGQGLQFLFEYFSETQRNKGNFPGRFSGRQFSNSRSEMNVSTLELGDSALYLCASSLMRNGELFFGEGSRLTVL.

This chain links TRBV7-2 with TRBJ1-1; D is possibly TRBD1 (6 bases). Germline assignment: CDR1 SGHTA and CDR2 FQGNSA. CDR3 length equals 17 residues. The V end was cut by 2 bases, the J end by 5 bases, with 21 bases between. In nucleotides, the CDR3 is TGTGCCAGCAGCTTAACGGGACAAACCACCCGGGGGACTGAAGCTTTCTTT. Protein: CASSLTGQTTRGTEAFF.

By sample fraction, this clonotype is medium-sized (0.01 to 0.1%). The chain is built from TRBV10-3 and TRBJ2-5, with a possible D match to TRBD1 (6 bases). Trimming took off 6 bases at V and 2 bases at J, with 13 bases between the two ends. The germline V gene encodes CDR1 ENHRY and CDR2 SYGVKD. This CDR3 is built from 14 residues. CDR3: CAISPGQEQETQYF. The CDR3 bases are TGTGCCATCAGCCCGGGACAAGAACAAGAGACCCAGTACTTC.

The chain carries TRBV21-1 and TRBJ1-5. TRBV21-1 is deemed a pseudogene. The CDR3 has 16 residues. The CDR3 reads CAGSKDQINGNQPQHF. The CDR3 nucleotides read TGTGCCGGCAGCAAAGACCAGATTAATGGCAATCAGCCCCAGCATTTT.

Comment on this clonotype: A read error may explain this, as a much larger clone is one base away. CDR3 protein: CTSSLRQTQETQYF. CDR3 DNA sequence: TGTACCAGCAGTTTAAGGCAGACCCAAGAGACCCAGTACTTC. This chain uses TRBV28 with TRBJ2-5; D unresolved. The CDR3 contains 14 residues. Germline-derived CDR1 and CDR2 are MDHEN and SYDVKM.

This clonotype occurred many times. The genes are TRBV6-5 and TRBJ2-2; no definite D call. Germline V gene sequence: CDR1 MNHEY, CDR2 SVGAGI. There are 13 residues in the CDR3. V was trimmed by 1 base and J by 5 bases, leaving 5 bases between them. Written as DNA, the CDR3 is TGTGCCAGCAGTTACTACGGGACCGGGGAGCTGTTTTTT. Encoded protein: CASSYYGTGELFF.

The chain employs TRBV12-3 or TRBV12-4 and TRBJ2-5; D not certain. Trimming took off 1 base at V and 7 bases at J, with 7 bases between the two ends. The CDR3 runs 12 residues. The CDR3 loop is CASSLESRTQYF. The CDR3 coding sequence is TGTGCCAGCAGTTTAGAGAGTAGGACCCAGTACTTC.

This clonotype occurred many times. CDR3 residues: CASSPGKKGQFF. The CDR3 DNA reads as TGTGCCAGCTCACCAGGGAAGAAAGGGCAGTTCTTC. The J gene is TRBJ2-1, the V gene TRBV18; D is undetermined. V gave up 2 bases and J gave up 12 bases, with 11 bases separating them. CDR1 and CDR2 (germline): KGHSH, LQKENI. This CDR3 is 12 amino acids long.

This clonotype showed up many times. J is TRBJ2-1 and V is TRBV28, with TRBD2 matching 14 bases. This CDR3 region has 18 residues. CDR1 and CDR2 (germline): MDHEN, SYDVKM. V shed 3 bases, J shed 8 bases, and the junction held 12 bases outside the gene matches. The CDR3 loop is CASSLGRWGTSGSYEQFF. The CDR3 bases are TGTGCCAGCAGTTTGGGCAGGTGGGGGACTAGCGGGAGCTATGAGCAGTTCTTC.

CDR3 sequence: CASTGEKSYSNQPQHF. In nucleotides, the CDR3 is TGTGCCAGCACAGGGGAAAAATCCTATAGCAATCAGCCCCAGCATTTT. This chain links TRBV7-9 with TRBJ1-5, with D maybe TRBD1 (6 bases). The CDR3 covers 16 residues. V was trimmed by 7 bases and J by 0 bases, leaving 16 bases between them. Germline V gene sequence: CDR1 SEHNR, CDR2 FQNEAQ (reference sequence).

Regarding this clonotype: This may stem from a read error, because a much larger clone lies one nucleotide away. The conserved phenylalanine or tryptophan is not found at the CDR3 terminus, so this likely reflects a read error. The genes are TRBV15 and TRBJ2-3; 9 bases fit TRBD2. This CDR3 comprises 16 residues. The junction had 7 bases not matched to a gene; V was cut back by 3 bases and J by 3 bases. The germline V gene has CDR1 LNHNV and CDR2 YYDKDF (reference sequence). The chain's CDR3 is CATSSFTSGQTDTQYL. For the CDR3, the DNA is TGTGCCACCAGCAGTTTTACTAGCGGGCAGACAGATACGCAGTATTTA.

In the case of this clonotype: Given the absence of the conserved phenylalanine or tryptophan at the CDR3 end, a read error is likely. The chain recombines TRBV12-3 or TRBV12-4 with TRBJ2-5; D uncertain. V was cut by 3 bases and J by 3 bases, with 5 bases left in between. CDR3 size: 12 residues. CDR3 sequence (DNA): TGTGCCAGCAGTTTGAGAGAAGAGACCCAGTACTAC. It translates to CASSLREETQYY.

The chain links TRBV24-1 to TRBJ1-5, with no clear D. Trimming removed 0 bases at V and 1 base at J, with 0 bases between. From germline, CDR1 is KGHDR and CDR2 SFDVKD. The CDR3 is made up of 13 amino acids. The CDR3 nucleotides read TGTGCCACCAGTGATTTGAGCAATCAGCCCCAGCATTTT. Translated: CATSDLSNQPQHF.

This clonotype occurred a few times. This sequence joins TRBV29-1 and TRBJ2-7; D is undetermined. V dropped 6 bases and J dropped 4 bases, with 10 bases sitting between them. CDR1 and CDR2 from the germline V gene are SQVTM and ANQGSEA. The CDR3 is 11 amino acids. The CDR3 sequence: CSVRDLYEQYF. The CDR3 DNA is TGCAGCGTGCGAGATTTGTACGAGCAGTACTTC.

This clonotype was detected a few times. The chain combines TRBV19 with TRBJ1-1; 7 bases match TRBD1. The germline V gene has CDR1 LNHDA and CDR2 SQIVND (reference sequence). CDR3 length: 13 amino acids. V dropped 6 bases and J dropped 6; count of bases not matched to a gene: 7. The CDR3 sequence: CASRQGGSSEAFF. The CDR3 DNA sequence: TGTGCCAGTAGACAAGGGGGCAGCTCTGAAGCTTTCTTT.

This clonotype was picked up many times. V usage is TRBV5-1 and J usage is TRBJ2-4; 8 nucleotides match TRBD1. The germline CDR1 and CDR2 sequences are SGHRS and YFSETQ. V gave up 7 bases and J gave up 6 bases; unmatched junction bases: 6. The CDR3 runs to 13 residues. For the CDR3, the DNA is TGCGCCAGCCGAGACGGACAGGGAAACATTCAGTACTTC. Translating gives CASRDGQGNIQYF. Combining the CDR3 with reference TRBV5-1 and TRBJ2-4 gives the whole variable domain KAGVTQTPRYLIKTRGQQVTLSCSPISGHRSVSWYQQTPGQGLQFLFEYFSETQRNKGNFPGRFSGRQFSNSRSEMNVSTLELGDSALYLCASRDGQGNIQYFGAGTRLSVL.

The table lists this clonotype with a few counts. The chain's CDR3 is CASSLDPVNYYEQYF. Written as DNA, the CDR3 is TGCGCCAGCAGCTTGGACCCAGTCAATTACTACGAGCAGTACTTC. The rearrangement links TRBV5-1 to TRBJ2-7; D ambiguous. The CDR3 is 15 amino acids. Germline V gene data show CDR1 as SGHRS and CDR2 as YFSETQ. V lost 0 bases and J lost 3, with 13 bases in between.